Listed here is a single T cell receptor beta chain. The data were produced by immunoSEQ multiplex PCR, yet TCRdb's version contains in-frame clones alone and is incomplete. Of 75,000 to 90,000 clones in the sample, around 93% are singletons; the top ten hold 0.34%. This entry belongs to a study of technical replicates of blood from a handful of donors. There are 13 residues in the CDR3. Germline V gene lookup returns CDR1 SGHAT and CDR2 FQNNGV. With 8 bases removed from V and 4 bases from J, the gap between germline ends came to 12 bases. Sequenced: T cells isolated from PBMCs. J is TRBJ1-3 and V is TRBV11-2; D possibly corresponds to TRBD1 (6 bases). The TCR was taken from a human donor in good health. CDR3 bases: TGTGCCAGCGGGGGCTTCACAGGAAACACCATATATTTT. It encodes CASGGFTGNTIYF.